This is a list of T cell receptor beta chains from one sample in a study of human T cells and chemical hapten exposure. One entry per CDR3 protein, called by TCRdb with MiXCR from the RACE reads. Among about 190,000 distinct CDR3 sequences listed, around a quarter were seen once. Sequenced material: whole blood, taken in connection with sensitization to the hapten diphenylcyclopropenone (DPC). Source of these receptors: a woman aged 40 to 49 with alopecia areata. Some clones in this sample may be carry-over from other donors' samples. The CDR3 runs from the conserved cysteine through the conserved F or W. The order of the fields is D gene, J gene, V gene, clone size, CDR3 protein, CDR3 DNA. A D gene is named only where the DNA matches it firmly. Not all rows give a size; the values are once, few, many and, for expanded clones, a class.

>TRBD1|TRBJ2-7|TRBV29-1|NA
CSVVDVGQGAGEQYF
TGCAGCGTTGTGGATGTAGGACAGGGGGCAGGCGAGCAGTACTTC
>NA|TRBJ2-7|TRBV28|few
CASSSRGYEQYF
TGTGCCAGCAGTTCTAGGGGGTACGAGCAGTACTTC
>NA|TRBJ2-1|TRBV10-3|NA
CAINRDNEQFF
TGTGCCATCAACAGGGACAATGAGCAGTTCTTC
>TRBD2|TRBJ2-5|TRBV18|NA
CASSAGLASLETQYF
TGTGCCAGCTCGGCGGGACTAGCGTCGCTAGAGACCCAGTACTTC
>TRBD2|TRBJ2-7|TRBV6-2/TRBV6-3|once
CATAGAGREGEQYF
TGTGCCACAGCCGGAGCGGGACGGGAGGGTGAGCAGTACTTC
>NA|TRBJ2-3|TRBV20-1|NA
CSAALHTDTQYF
TGCAGTGCTGCACTCCACACAGATACGCAGTATTTT
>NA|TRBJ2-2|TRBV7-2|NA
CASSSWTENTGELFF
TGTGCCAGCAGCTCGTGGACAGAGAACACCGGGGAGCTGTTTTTT
>TRBD2|TRBJ2-1|TRBV6-5|once
CASSYIRASGNNEQFF
TGTGCCAGCAGTTATATCCGGGCTAGCGGGAACAATGAGCAGTTCTTC
>TRBD2|TRBJ2-3|TRBV6-6|NA
CASALLAMSTDTQYF
TGTGCCAGCGCTCTACTAGCGATGAGCACAGATACGCAGTATTTT
>NA|TRBJ2-1|TRBV6-5|NA
CASSYGLVNEQFF
TGTGCCAGCAGTTACGGCCTGGTAAATGAGCAGTTCTTC
>NA|TRBJ2-1|TRBV4-1|NA
CASSQGGNEQFF
TGCGCCAGCAGCCAAGGAGGGAATGAGCAGTTCTTC
>TRBD1|TRBJ2-1|TRBV25-1|few
CASSETPGQGINEQFF
TGTGCCAGCAGCGAGACCCCGGGACAGGGGATCAATGAGCAGTTCTTC
>TRBD1|TRBJ2-2|TRBV4-1|few
CASSHMTGGTGELFF
TGCGCCAGCAGCCACATGACAGGGGGGACCGGGGAGCTGTTTTTT
>NA|TRBJ2-5|TRBV7-8|NA
CASSFMQVQETQYF
TGTGCCAGCAGCTTCATGCAGGTCCAAGAGACCCAGTACTTC
>TRBD1|TRBJ2-7|TRBV20-1|NA
CSAPRQGASYEQYF
TGCAGTGCCCCGAGACAGGGGGCGTCTTACGAGCAGTACTTC
>NA|TRBJ2-5|TRBV7-8|NA
CASSLVRVETQYF
TGTGCCAGCAGCTTAGTAAGGGTTGAGACCCAGTACTTC
>NA|TRBJ1-1|TRBV27|few
CASKTSTGSGGAFF
TGTGCCAGCAAAACAAGCACAGGGAGTGGTGGAGCTTTCTTT
>NA|TRBJ2-1|TRBV4-3|NA
CASSQARVDEQFF
TGCGCCAGCAGCCAAGCACGGGTCGATGAGCAGTTCTTC
>NA|TRBJ2-3|TRBV24-1|many
CATSDRGRTDTQYF
TGTGCCACCAGTGATCGGGGGAGAACAGATACGCAGTATTTT
>TRBD1|TRBJ2-6|TRBV28|few
CASSSRQGGANVLTF
TGTGCCAGCAGTTCCCGACAGGGTGGGGCCAACGTCCTGACTTTC
>NA|TRBJ2-6|TRBV7-2|NA
CASSLQSGANVLTF
TGTGCCAGCAGCTTACAATCTGGGGCCAACGTCCTGACTTTC
>NA|TRBJ1-4|TRBV7-8|few
CVSSLVHGTTNEKLFF
TGTGTCAGCAGCTTAGTCCACGGGACAACTAATGAAAAACTGTTTTTT
>NA|TRBJ2-5|TRBV20-1|NA
CSARVQGGETQYF
TGCAGTGCTAGAGTGCAGGGGGGAGAGACCCAGTACTTC
>NA|TRBJ1-1|TRBV7-8|NA
CASSLSRQTLAFF
TGTGCCAGCAGCCTGTCGAGACAAACTTTAGCTTTCTTT
>NA|TRBJ1-2|TRBV7-9|NA
CASSLGHLLAGYTF
TGTGCCAGCAGCTTAGGTCACTTGCTCGCTGGCTACACCTTC
>NA|TRBJ2-5|TRBV7-2|NA
CASSPVAVRETQYF
TGTGCCAGCAGCCCAGTAGCGGTCCGAGAGACCCAGTACTTC
>NA|TRBJ1-2|TRBV3-1|NA
CASSQARNYGYTF
TGTGCCAGCAGCCAAGCTCGGAACTATGGCTACACCTTC
>NA|TRBJ2-1|TRBV27|NA
CASSLVRAPQFF
TGTGCCAGCAGTTTAGTCAGGGCCCCGCAGTTCTTC
>NA|TRBJ2-7|TRBV20-1|NA
CSGKALFYEQYF
TGCAGCGGGAAAGCTCTCTTTTACGAGCAGTACTTC
>TRBD1|TRBJ2-5|TRBV4-1|NA
CASSQPDRGETQYF
TGCGCCAGCAGCCAACCGGACAGGGGAGAGACCCAGTACTTC
>NA|TRBJ1-6|TRBV15|many
CATSKDVGQRPLHF
TGTGCCACCAGCAAAGATGTTGGGCAGAGGCCCCTCCACTTT
>NA|TRBJ1-3|TRBV30|NA
CAWSGSGNTIYF
TGTGCCTGGAGTGGGTCTGGAAACACCATATATTTT
>TRBD1|TRBJ2-7|TRBV28|NA
CASSPGTGVREQYF
TGTGCCAGCAGTCCCGGGACAGGGGTTCGGGAGCAGTACTTC
>NA|TRBJ2-1|TRBV20-1|few
CSASVHQTNDEQFF
TGCAGTGCTAGCGTGCACCAAACCAACGATGAGCAGTTCTTC
>TRBD1|TRBJ1-1|TRBV12-3/TRBV12-4|NA
CASRDRGAGEAFF
TGTGCCAGCAGGGACAGGGGCGCCGGTGAAGCTTTCTTT
>TRBD1|TRBJ1-2|TRBV28|few
CASSSPVTGLVYGYTF
TGTGCCAGCAGTTCTCCGGTGACAGGGCTCGTCTATGGCTACACCTTC
>NA|TRBJ1-5|TRBV12-3/TRBV12-4|NA
CASKSGYSNQPQHF
TGTGCCAGCAAATCAGGGTATAGCAATCAGCCCCAGCATTTT
>NA|TRBJ1-5|TRBV7-2|NA
CASSLMQGSNQPQHF
TGTGCCAGCAGCTTAATGCAGGGAAGCAATCAGCCCCAGCATTTT
>TRBD1|TRBJ1-1|TRBV7-2|few
CASSSTGGVNTEAFF
TGTGCCAGCAGCTCAACAGGGGGCGTGAACACTGAAGCTTTCTTT